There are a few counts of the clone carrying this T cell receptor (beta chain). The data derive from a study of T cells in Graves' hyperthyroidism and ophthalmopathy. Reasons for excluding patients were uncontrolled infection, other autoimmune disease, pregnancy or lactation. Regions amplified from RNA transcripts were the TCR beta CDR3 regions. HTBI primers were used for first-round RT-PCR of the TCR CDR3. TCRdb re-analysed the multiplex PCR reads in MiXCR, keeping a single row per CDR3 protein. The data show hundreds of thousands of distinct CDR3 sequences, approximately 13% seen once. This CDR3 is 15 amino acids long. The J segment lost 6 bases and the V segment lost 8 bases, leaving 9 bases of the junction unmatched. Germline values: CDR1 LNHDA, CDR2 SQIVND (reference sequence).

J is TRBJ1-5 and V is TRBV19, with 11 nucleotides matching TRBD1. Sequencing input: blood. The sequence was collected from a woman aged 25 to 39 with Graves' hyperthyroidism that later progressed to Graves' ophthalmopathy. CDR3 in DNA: TGTGCCAGTGGACAGGGGGCGGTGGTTTCTCAGCCCCAGCATTTT. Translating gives CASGQGAVVSQPQHF.